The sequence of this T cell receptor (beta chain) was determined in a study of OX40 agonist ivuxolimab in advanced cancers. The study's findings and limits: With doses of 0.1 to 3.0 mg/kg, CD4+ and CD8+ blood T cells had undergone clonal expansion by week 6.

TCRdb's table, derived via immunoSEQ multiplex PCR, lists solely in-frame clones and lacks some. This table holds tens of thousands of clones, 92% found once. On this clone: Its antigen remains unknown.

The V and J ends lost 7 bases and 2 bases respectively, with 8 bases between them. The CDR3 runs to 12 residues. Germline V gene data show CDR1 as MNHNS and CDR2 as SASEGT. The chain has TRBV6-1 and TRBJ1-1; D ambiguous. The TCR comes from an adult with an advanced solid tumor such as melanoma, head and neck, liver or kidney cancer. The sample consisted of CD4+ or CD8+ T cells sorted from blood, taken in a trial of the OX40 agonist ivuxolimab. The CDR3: CASTLLNTEAFF. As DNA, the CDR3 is TGTGCCAGCACTCTCCTAAACACTGAAGCTTTCTTT.